The present TCR beta chain was sequenced within a study of human T cells and chemical hapten exposure. Study information: Doses of diphenylcyclopropenone went to the patients' scalps weekly throughout the roughly 25-week study. Study conclusions and caveats: Expanded TCRs grouped into significantly more large CDR3 similarity clusters than controls produced.

This clonotype was observed at least ten times. Antigen specificity is unknown. As to time point: patch test 1, 2 weeks after DPC sensitization. Stated treatment: therapeutic diphenylcyclopropenone sensitization with weekly scalp DPC. Blood sampling occurred before each patch-test application. Before extraction, the whole blood was not fractionated, and total RNA was taken from it. TCRdb redid the calling of the RACE reads with MiXCR, one entry per CDR3 protein. The sample yields 45,000 to 60,000 distinct CDR3 sequences, over 7.5% seen once. The trim removed 5 bases at V and 2 bases at J, leaving 6 bases unmatched. This CDR3 is 14 amino acids long.

The sequences come from whole blood, collected in connection with sensitization to the hapten diphenylcyclopropenone (DPC). This TCR came from a woman aged 40 to 50 with alopecia areata. Some clones in this sample may be carry-over from other donors' samples. The chain uses TRBV12-3 or TRBV12-4 and TRBJ2-7; 7 bases match TRBD2. The CDR3 spells CASSRVSGAYEQYF. The CDR3 region has the DNA TGTGCCAGCAGTCGCGTCAGCGGGGCCTACGAGCAGTACTTC.